Given below is one T cell receptor (beta chain) in context. Its antigen is not identified. Treatment reported: roughly 19 received Ad26.COV2.S at low or high dose, single or two shots; about five received placebo; per-sample allocation not given. Collection of samples fell on day 63 after the first vaccine or placebo injection. Boston hosted the donor, who was an adult aged 18-55 years. The sample is drawn from a study of Ad26.COV2.S vaccination and SARS-CoV-2 variants. At the level of the study: By the intramuscular route, Ad26.COV2.S was given once, or twice 56 days apart.

The data were produced by immunoSEQ multiplex PCR, yet TCRdb's version contains in-frame clones alone and is incomplete. The sample carries approximately 280,000 clones, about 89% recorded once. Study results and caveats: Vaccine recipients showed a spike-specific TCR breadth that was higher than in placebo recipients.

The CDR3 totals 17 residues. J lost 5 bases, V lost 3 bases, and 10 bases had no gene match. Looked up from germline, CDR1 is SGDLS and CDR2 is YYNGEE. The sequencing here drew on peripheral blood, taken in a trial of Ad26.COV2.S vaccine versus placebo. The chain carries TRBV9 and TRBJ2-5; 13 bases match TRBD2. The source of this sequence is a person between 18 and 65 years old who received the Ad26.COV2.S COVID-19 vaccine or a placebo. The CDR3 sequence: CASSETSGGAFLETQYF. DNA of the CDR3: TGTGCCAGCAGCGAAACTAGCGGGGGGGCTTTTCTCGAGACCCAGTACTTC. Supplemented by reference TRBV9 and TRBJ2-5, the full variable domain reads DSGVTQTPKHLITATGQRVTLRCSPRSGDLSVYWYQQSLDQGLQFLIQYYNGEERAKGNILERFSAQQFPDLHSELNLSSLELGDSALYFCASSETSGGAFLETQYFGPGTRLLVL.